These T cell receptor beta chains were read from a single sample in a study of response to subunit inactivated influenza vaccine. From the RT-PCR reads, TCRdb called clonotypes with MiXCR, one entry per CDR3 protein. The repertoire has some 550,000 distinct CDR3 sequences, around 21% of them found once; the top ten carry about 2.8%. This same sample was also part of a study on T cells expressing NK-cell markers.

The source material was CD4+ T cells sorted from PBMCs, sampled approximately 13 days after vaccination. The receptors were sampled from a man aged 50 to 60 who received an inactivated influenza vaccine. The CDR3 runs from the conserved cysteine through the conserved F or W. A D gene is named only where the DNA matches it firmly. Expanded clones are given a class, and other clones once, few, many or no size at all.

v_call	clone_size	j_call	d_call	cdr3_aa	cdr3_nt
TRBV18	NA	TRBJ2-1	TRBD2	CASSPQRIILAGGQVEQFF	TGTGCCAGCTCACCACAGCGCATCATCCTAGCGGGGGGGCAGGTTGAGCAGTTCTTC
TRBV10-3	NA	TRBJ2-5	TRBD1	CAIRAGTGSGETQYF	TGTGCCATCAGGGCCGGGACAGGGTCGGGAGAGACCCAGTACTTC
TRBV20-1	few	TRBJ1-6	NA	CSARDAKAGGNNSPLHF	TGCAGTGCTAGAGATGCGAAGGCGGGGGGTAATAATTCACCCCTCCACTTT
TRBV24-1	NA	TRBJ2-1	TRBD1	CATSRTGTGVGNEQFF	TGTGCCACCAGTCGCACCGGGACAGGGGTGGGCAATGAGCAGTTCTTC
TRBV15	few	TRBJ2-1	TRBD2	CATSRTTSGSSYNEQFF	TGTGCCACCAGCAGAACGACTAGCGGGAGCTCCTACAATGAGCAGTTCTTC
TRBV12-3/TRBV12-4	once	TRBJ2-4	NA	CATAQRGQGGAKNIQYF	TGTGCCACAGCTCAACGGGGGCAGGGAGGCGCCAAAAACATTCAGTACTTC
TRBV20-1	NA	TRBJ1-2	NA	CSARGRGTGYTF	TGCAGTGCTAGGGGGCGCGGGACTGGCTACACCTTC
TRBV19	NA	TRBJ2-7	TRBD2	CASSIRLAETYEQYF	TGTGCCAGTAGTATCAGACTAGCGGAGACCTACGAGCAGTACTTC
TRBV10-3	NA	TRBJ2-4	TRBD2	CAISRTGTSPDIQYF	TGTGCCATCAGTCGAACCGGGACTAGCCCAGACATTCAGTACTTC
TRBV7-9	NA	TRBJ2-1	TRBD2	CASSSWTSGRVVNEQFF	TGTGCCAGCAGCTCTTGGACTAGCGGGAGGGTTGTTAATGAGCAGTTCTTC
TRBV5-1	NA	TRBJ2-6	NA	CASSFLLLTEASSGANVLTF	TGCGCCAGCAGCTTCCTACTTTTAACAGAGGCTTCGTCTGGGGCCAACGTCCTGACTTTC
TRBV20-1	few	TRBJ2-1	TRBD2	CSADAGTSVSYNEQFF	TGCAGTGCCGATGCAGGGACTAGCGTTTCCTACAATGAGCAGTTCTTC
TRBV7-2	NA	TRBJ2-1	NA	CASSLWGVTGQFF	TGTGCCAGCAGCTTATGGGGCGTCACCGGGCAGTTCTTC
TRBV9	few	TRBJ2-7	NA	CASSVGGVRDEQYF	TGTGCCAGCAGCGTAGGGGGGGTGAGGGACGAGCAGTACTTC
TRBV20-1	NA	TRBJ1-5	NA	CSATVRAYQPQHF	TGCAGTGCTACCGTAAGGGCTTATCAGCCCCAGCATTTT
TRBV7-2	few	TRBJ1-1	NA	CASSLGPGASGEAFF	TGTGCCAGCAGCTTAGGTCCAGGGGCCTCGGGTGAAGCTTTCTTT
TRBV20-1	many	TRBJ2-7	TRBD1	CSAPGQGYYEQYF	TGCAGTGCCCCGGGACAGGGGTATTACGAGCAGTACTTC
TRBV3-1	NA	TRBJ1-2	NA	CASSQDGKRLHYYGYTF	TGTGCCAGCAGCCAAGATGGTAAACGGCTTCACTACTATGGCTACACCTTC
TRBV5-1	NA	TRBJ2-7	NA	CASSPFASYEQYF	TGCGCCAGCAGCCCTTTTGCTTCCTACGAGCAGTACTTC
TRBV5-8	NA	TRBJ1-3	NA	CASSYDGDSGNTIYF	TGTGCCAGCAGCTACGACGGCGACTCTGGAAACACCATATATTTT
TRBV12-3/TRBV12-4	many	TRBJ1-1	NA	CASSFGQMNTEAFF	TGTGCCAGCAGTTTTGGGCAGATGAACACTGAAGCTTTCTTT
TRBV20-1	NA	TRBJ2-3	TRBD2	CSARVTSGRRTDTQYF	TGCAGTGCTAGAGTAACTAGCGGGAGGCGTACAGATACGCAGTATTTT
TRBV6-1	few	TRBJ2-1	TRBD2	CASRDPGLASLNEQFF	TGTGCCAGCAGGGATCCGGGACTAGCGTCTCTCAATGAGCAGTTCTTC
TRBV12-3/TRBV12-4	NA	TRBJ1-1	NA	CASSLAQGGRTEAFF	TGTGCCAGCAGTTTAGCGCAAGGGGGGCGGACTGAAGCTTTCTTT
TRBV20-1	NA	TRBJ2-2	NA	CSALGRRSTGELFF	TGCAGTGCCCTAGGAAGGCGGAGCACCGGGGAGCTGTTTTTT
TRBV12-3/TRBV12-4	NA	TRBJ1-5	NA	CASSTTGSNQPQHF	TGTGCCAGCAGTACGACAGGTAGCAATCAGCCCCAGCATTTT
TRBV2	NA	TRBJ1-3	TRBD1	CASRTGSRGNTIYF	TGTGCCAGCCGGACAGGGTCTCGCGGAAACACCATATATTTT